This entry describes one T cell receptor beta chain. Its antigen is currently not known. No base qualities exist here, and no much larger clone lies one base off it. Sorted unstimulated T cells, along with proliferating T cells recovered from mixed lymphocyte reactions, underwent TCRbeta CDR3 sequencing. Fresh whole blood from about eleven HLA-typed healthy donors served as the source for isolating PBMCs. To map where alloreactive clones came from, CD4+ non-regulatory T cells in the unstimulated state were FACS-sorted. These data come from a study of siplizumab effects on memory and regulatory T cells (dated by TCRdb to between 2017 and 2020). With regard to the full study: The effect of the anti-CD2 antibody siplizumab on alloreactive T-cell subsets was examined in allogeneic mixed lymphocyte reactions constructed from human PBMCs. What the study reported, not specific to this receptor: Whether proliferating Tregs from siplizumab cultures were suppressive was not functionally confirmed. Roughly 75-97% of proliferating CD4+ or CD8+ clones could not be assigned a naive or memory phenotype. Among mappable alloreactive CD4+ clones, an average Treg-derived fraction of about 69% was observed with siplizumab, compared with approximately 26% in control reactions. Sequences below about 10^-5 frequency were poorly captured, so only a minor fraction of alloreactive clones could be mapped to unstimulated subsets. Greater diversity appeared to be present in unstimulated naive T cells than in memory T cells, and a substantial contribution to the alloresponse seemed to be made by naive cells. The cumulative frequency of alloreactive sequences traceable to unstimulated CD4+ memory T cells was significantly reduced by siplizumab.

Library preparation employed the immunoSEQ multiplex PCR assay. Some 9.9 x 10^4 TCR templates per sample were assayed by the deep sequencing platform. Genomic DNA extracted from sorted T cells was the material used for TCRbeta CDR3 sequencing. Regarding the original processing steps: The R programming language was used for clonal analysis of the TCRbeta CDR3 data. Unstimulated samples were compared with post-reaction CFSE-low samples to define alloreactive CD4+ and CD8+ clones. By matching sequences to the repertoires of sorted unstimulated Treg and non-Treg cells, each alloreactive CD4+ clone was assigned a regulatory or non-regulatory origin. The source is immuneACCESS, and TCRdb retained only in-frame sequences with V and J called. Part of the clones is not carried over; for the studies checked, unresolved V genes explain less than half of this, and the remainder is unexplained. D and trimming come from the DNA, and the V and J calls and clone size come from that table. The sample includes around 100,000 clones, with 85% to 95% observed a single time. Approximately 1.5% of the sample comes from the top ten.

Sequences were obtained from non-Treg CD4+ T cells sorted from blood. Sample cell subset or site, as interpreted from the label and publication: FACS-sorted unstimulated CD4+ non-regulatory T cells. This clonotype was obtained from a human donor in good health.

The DNA sequence follows: TGTGCCAGCAGCTTTTCACAACCCTCCTACGAGCAGTACTTC. This codes for CASSFSQPSYEQYF. In this chain, TRBV7-6 is recombined with TRBJ2-7; the D gene assignment is ambiguous. Sequences SGHVS (CDR1) and FNYEAQ (CDR2) are obtained from the germline V gene. A distance of 9 bases separates the germline ends of V and J, which lose 3 bases and 0 bases respectively. Reading from cysteine to phenylalanine, the CDR3 counts 14 amino acids. CDR3 DNA only is kept here, 42 bases in frame from base 1.